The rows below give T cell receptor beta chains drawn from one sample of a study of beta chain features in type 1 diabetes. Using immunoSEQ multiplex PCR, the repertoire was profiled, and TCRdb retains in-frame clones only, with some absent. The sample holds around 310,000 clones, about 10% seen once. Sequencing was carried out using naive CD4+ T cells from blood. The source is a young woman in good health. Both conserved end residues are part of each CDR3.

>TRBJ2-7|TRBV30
CAWSVQEGPYEQYF
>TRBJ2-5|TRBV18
CASSPPSLQETQYF
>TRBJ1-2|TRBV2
CASSTGTSEGHGYTF
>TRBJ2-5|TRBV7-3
CASSPGLAGGLETQYF
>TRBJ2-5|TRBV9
CASSLRGDSVSNF
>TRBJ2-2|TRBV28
CASSFSSAGSVGELFF
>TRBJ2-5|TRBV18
CASTTRDQETQYF
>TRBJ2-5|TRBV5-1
CASSLFASGETQYF
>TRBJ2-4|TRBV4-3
CASSQDPGTSGSWGQNIQYF
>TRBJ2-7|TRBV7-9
CASSLSGLAGDEQYF
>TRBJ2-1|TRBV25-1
CASSEWASGSREQFF
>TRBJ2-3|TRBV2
CATSRDSGDPTDTQYF
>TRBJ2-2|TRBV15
CATSRDMRVYSGELFF
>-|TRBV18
CASSLGTAYEQYF
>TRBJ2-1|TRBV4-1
CASAGASGRTPYNEQFF
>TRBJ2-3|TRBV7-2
CASTLTGVGTDTQYF
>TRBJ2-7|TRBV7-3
CASSSMGSSGKDEQYF
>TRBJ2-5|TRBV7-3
CASSLRGELAGAQETQYF
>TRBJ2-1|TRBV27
CASTLRVLAGGPGNEQFF
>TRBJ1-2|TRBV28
CASTQGFGYTF
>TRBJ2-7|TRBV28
CASSLPPGQGYF
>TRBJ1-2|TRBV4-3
CASSQDPAASNYGYTF
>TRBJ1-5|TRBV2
CASSRLMNSNQPQHF
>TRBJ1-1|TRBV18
CASADNMNTEAFF
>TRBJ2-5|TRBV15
CATSRDLPGKETQYF
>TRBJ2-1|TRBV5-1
CASSVDRVGTYNEQFF
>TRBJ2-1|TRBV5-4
CASSLGRTDFNEQFF
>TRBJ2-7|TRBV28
CASSLPTGVVEQYF